A single TCR beta chain is shown here with its context. Its cognate antigen is unknown. This sample is part of a study of response to subunit inactivated influenza vaccine. Study findings and constraints: A suggestion made by the authors is that each seasonal influenza vaccination recruits few new T cells.

Germline V gene sequence: CDR1 SQVTM, CDR2 ANQGSEA. CDR3 length: 16 residues. Trimming cost V 4 bases and J 2 bases; bases outside gene matches: 5. TCRdb recomputed calls from the RT-PCR reads with MiXCR, one row per CDR3 protein. The sample includes over 150,000 distinct CDR3 sequences, around a tenth of them seen just once. Sequencing used CD8+ T cells sorted from PBMCs, obtained less than 30 months after vaccination. The TCR comes from a man between 50 and 70 years old who received an inactivated influenza vaccine. V gene TRBV29-1 combines with J gene TRBJ2-5; 15 bases map to TRBD2. The CDR3 loop reads CSVGTSGRAQQETQYF. CDR3 coding DNA: TGCAGCGTTGGGACTAGCGGGAGGGCCCAGCAAGAGACCCAGTACTTC.